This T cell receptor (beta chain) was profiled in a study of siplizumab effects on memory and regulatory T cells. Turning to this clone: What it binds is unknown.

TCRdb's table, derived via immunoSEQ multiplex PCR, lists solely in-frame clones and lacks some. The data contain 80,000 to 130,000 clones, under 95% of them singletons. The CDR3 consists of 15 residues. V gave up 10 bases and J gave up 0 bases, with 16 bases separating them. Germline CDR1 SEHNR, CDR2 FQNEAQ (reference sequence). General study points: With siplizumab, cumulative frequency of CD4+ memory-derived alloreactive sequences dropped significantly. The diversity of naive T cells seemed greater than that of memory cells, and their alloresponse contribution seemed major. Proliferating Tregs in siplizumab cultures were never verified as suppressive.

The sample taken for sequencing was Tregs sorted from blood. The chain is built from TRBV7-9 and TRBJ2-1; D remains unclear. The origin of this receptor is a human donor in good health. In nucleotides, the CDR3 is TGTGCCACCCAGATTCTCTCGAGCTCCTACAATGAGCAGTTCTTC. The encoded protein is CATQILSSSYNEQFF.